The following is a T cell receptor (beta chain) sequence with its context. This sample is drawn from a study of neoadjuvant nivolumab and ipilimumab in lung cancer. Assay used: immunoSEQ multiplex PCR; TCRdb lists only in-frame clones, some missing. The sample has around 6,000 clones, less than 70% seen once. CDR1 is SNHLY and CDR2 is FYNNEI in the germline V gene. Trimming removed 1 base from V and 2 bases from J, with 5 bases in between. There are 13 residues in the CDR3. The clonotype originates from an adult with non-small cell lung cancer. The V gene is TRBV2, the J gene TRBJ1-2; no clear D gene. Specimen: tumor tissue, collected after neoadjuvant nivolumab, alone or with ipilimumab, at or shortly before surgery. CDR3: CASSEDFNYGYTF. CDR3 in DNA: TGTGCCAGCAGTGAAGACTTCAACTATGGCTACACCTTC.